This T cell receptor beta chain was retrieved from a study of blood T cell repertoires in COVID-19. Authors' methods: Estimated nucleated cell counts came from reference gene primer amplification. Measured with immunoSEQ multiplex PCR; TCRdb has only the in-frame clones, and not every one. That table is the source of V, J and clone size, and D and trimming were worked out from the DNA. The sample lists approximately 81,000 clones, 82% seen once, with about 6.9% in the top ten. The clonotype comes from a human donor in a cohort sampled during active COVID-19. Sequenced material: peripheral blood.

The CDR3 loop is CATSDRGEQPQHF. In DNA, the CDR3 is TGTGCCACTTCGGACAGGGGAGAGCAGCCCCAGCATTTT. The chain is built from TRBV19 and TRBJ1-5; 9 bases are a match to TRBD1. The V gene's germline CDR1 is LNHDA and CDR2 SQIVND (reference sequence). This CDR3 region has 13 residues. The V gene end was trimmed by 10 bases and the J gene end by 7 bases; junction bases not matched to a gene: 8.